Described below is a single TCR beta chain sequence and its context. What this receptor recognizes is not known. One end of the junction varies from germline; a read error may be responsible. The germline V gene encodes CDR1 WSHSY and CDR2 SAAADI. The CDR3 runs 18 amino acids, cysteine and phenylalanine included. CDR3 DNA is the only sequence kept; it has 54 bases, read in frame from the first base. Starting from roughly 500 ng total RNA, TCRbeta-specific cDNA was produced by reverse transcription with a constant-region primer and ProtoScript II reverse transcriptase. The TCRbeta libraries were prepared through three rounds of nested multiplex PCR following a slightly modified ARM-PCR procedure. Each of the first two PCR rounds ran for about 10 cycles and used multiplex TRBV1-TRBV30 forward primers together with a Cbeta reverse primer. Sample barcodes and Illumina adapters were added in a final 25-cycle PCR with Deep VentR polymerase. Before sequencing, amplicons between 200 and 500 bp were purified from gel using a QIAquick gel extraction kit. The TCRbeta amplicons were sequenced with 250-bp paired-end reads on an Illumina HiSeq 2500. The authors' pipeline ran thus. Quality trimming of reads was performed with Trimmomatic v0.33, and paired reads were merged with FLASH v1.2.11 so that full CDR3 sequences could be recovered. V, D and J germline segments were assigned to the rearranged TCRbeta sequences by MiGEC v1.2.1b. VDJtools v1.0.0 computed clonotype statistics and Shannon-Wiener diversity indices. To cut down on sampling bias, every analysis after diversity analysis relied on just the 250 most abundant clonotypes from each sample. TCRdb reanalyzed the raw reads on its own, using fastp at Q25 for trimming and MiXCR for clone calling, and kept in-frame beta chains. Rows matching on CDR3 protein sequence are summarized as one entry with the most common DNA and genes. The V and J calls were not made by the authors but by TCRdb's processing. The sample table lists under 25,000 distinct CDR3 sequences, more than 70% of them with a count of one. Of the sample, 32% falls within the top ten clones.

The sample belongs to a study of tumor-infiltrating lymphocytes in primary liver carcinoma (dated by TCRdb to about 2017). Some background on the complete study: Of the five patients, three men and two women aged 30 to 69 years, four had hepatocellular carcinoma and one had combined HCC and intrahepatic cholangiocarcinoma. Tumors of the five patients were stage T1-T3 N0M0 with maximum diameters of roughly 4.2 to 11 cm. Each sample produced roughly 3.5 to 7.5 million productive TCRbeta reads, and read depth showed no significant difference between tissue types. For each liver tumor, the study sampled five regions along with adjacent normal tissue and blood, and applied TCRbeta repertoire sequencing, expression microarrays and whole-exome sequencing. A total of roughly 35 specimens from 5 patients, comprising some 25 tumor regions, 5 adjacent noncancerous liver tissues and 5 peripheral blood samples, were covered by TCRbeta repertoire sequencing. To link TCRbeta repertoire diversity to the local molecular phenotype, the 20 to 30 tumor region samples were profiled with Agilent mRNA microarrays. Reproducibility between technical replicate repertoires was high, with correlation coefficients above 0.95 and mean shared-clone rates about 0.89.

Total RNA and DNA were co-extracted from 20-30 mg of bulk tissue with the AllPrep DNA/RNA mini kit, without cell sorting. Four or five patients with histopathologically diagnosed primary liver carcinoma underwent surgical resection in China between late 2015 and 2016. At the time of sampling, the patients were treatment-naive and had chronic HBV infection. Five spatially separated regions were sampled per tumor: superior, inferior, left-lateral and right-lateral poles, plus the tumor centre. According to histology, viable tumor cells made up more than 75% of every tumor sample. Pieces of fresh tumor and adjacent tissue were cut in half, with one half kept in RNAlater at -80 degrees C and the other half sent for histology. What the research found in general, with its limitations: The top 250 clones accounted for a significantly greater share of the repertoire in tumors than in blood (p = 0.039). Bulk unsorted samples precluded comparing CD4+ and CD8+ T cell repertoires. Only a few patients were included in the study, and the authors note that the findings should be validated in a larger study. Only the TCR beta chain was sequenced, which likely underestimates true repertoire diversity because unpaired alpha chains were not captured. Consistent with antigen-driven expansion, pairs of tumor regions showed higher repertoire overlap (mean roughly 36%) than either tumor-adjacent pairs (approximately 17%) or tumor-blood pairs (approximately 15%). Only about 7-24% of top clones were found in all five regions of a tumor, suggesting spatial heterogeneity of tumor-infiltrating T cells.

The chain is encoded by TRBV10-2 joined to TRBJ2-7; a weak D assignment points to TRBD2 (6 bases agree). Sequenced: liver tumor tissue from sampling region 5. According to the study, the label for this sample's cell subset or site signals: tumor region T5, tumor centre. The sequence came from a woman aged 25 to 45 with primary liver carcinoma and hepatitis B virus infection. Here is the DNA: TGCGCCAACAGTGACCGCAACCCACTTGCGGGGAAACCTACGGAGCAGTACTTC. Its coded protein is CANSDRNPLAGKPTEQYF.